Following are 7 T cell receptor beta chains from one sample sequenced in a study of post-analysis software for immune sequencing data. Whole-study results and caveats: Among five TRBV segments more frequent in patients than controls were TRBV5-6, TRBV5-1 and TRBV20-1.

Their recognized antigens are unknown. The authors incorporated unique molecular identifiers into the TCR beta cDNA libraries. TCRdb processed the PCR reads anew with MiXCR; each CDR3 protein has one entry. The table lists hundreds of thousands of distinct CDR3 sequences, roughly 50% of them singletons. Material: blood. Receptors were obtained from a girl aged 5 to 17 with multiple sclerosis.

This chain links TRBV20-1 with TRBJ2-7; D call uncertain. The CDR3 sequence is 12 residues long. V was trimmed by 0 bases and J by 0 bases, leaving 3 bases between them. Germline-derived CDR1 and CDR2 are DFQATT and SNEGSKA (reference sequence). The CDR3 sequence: CSAREDSYEQYF. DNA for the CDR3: TGCAGTGCTAGAGAGGACTCCTACGAGCAGTACTTC.

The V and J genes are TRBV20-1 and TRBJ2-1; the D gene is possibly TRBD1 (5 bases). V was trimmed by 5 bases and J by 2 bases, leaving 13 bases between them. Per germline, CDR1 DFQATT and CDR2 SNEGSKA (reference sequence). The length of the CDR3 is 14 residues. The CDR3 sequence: CSAHRFTAYNEQFF. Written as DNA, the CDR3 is TGCAGTGCTCACAGGTTCACGGCCTACAATGAGCAGTTCTTC.

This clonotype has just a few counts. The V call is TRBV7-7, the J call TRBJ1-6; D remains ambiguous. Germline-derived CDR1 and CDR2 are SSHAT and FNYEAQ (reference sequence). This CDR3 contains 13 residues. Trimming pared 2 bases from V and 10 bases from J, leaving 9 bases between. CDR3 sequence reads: CASSLSRESPLHF. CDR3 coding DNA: TGTGCCAGCAGCTTATCGCGGGAATCACCCCTCCACTTT.

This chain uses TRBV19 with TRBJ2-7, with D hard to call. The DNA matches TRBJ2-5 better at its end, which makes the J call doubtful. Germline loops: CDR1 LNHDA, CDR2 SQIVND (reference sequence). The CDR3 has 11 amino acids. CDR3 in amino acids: CASSNTETQYF. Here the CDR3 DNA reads TGTGCCAGTAGTAACACAGAGACCCAGTACTTC.

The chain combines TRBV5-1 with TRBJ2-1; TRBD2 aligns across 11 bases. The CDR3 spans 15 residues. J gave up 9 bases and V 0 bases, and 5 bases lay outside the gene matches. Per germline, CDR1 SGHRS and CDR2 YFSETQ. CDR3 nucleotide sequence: TGCGCCAGCAGCTTGGCACTAGCGGGGGCAAGTGAGCAGTTCTTC. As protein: CASSLALAGASEQFF.

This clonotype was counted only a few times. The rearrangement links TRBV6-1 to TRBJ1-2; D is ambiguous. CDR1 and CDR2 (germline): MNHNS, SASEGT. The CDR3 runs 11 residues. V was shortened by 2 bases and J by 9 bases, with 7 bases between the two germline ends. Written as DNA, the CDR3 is TGTGCCAGCAGTGAAAGCAGGAGCTACACCTTC. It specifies CASSESRSYTF.

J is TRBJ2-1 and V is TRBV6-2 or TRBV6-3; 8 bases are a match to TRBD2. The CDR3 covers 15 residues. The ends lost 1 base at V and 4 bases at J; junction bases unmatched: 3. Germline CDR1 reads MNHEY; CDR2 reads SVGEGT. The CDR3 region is CASSYWGLGYNEQFF. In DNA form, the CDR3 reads TGTGCCAGCAGTTACTGGGGACTAGGGTACAATGAGCAGTTCTTC.